The present T cell receptor beta chain was sequenced within a study of blood T cell repertoires in COVID-19. Study background: The United States, Italy and Spain supplied acute and convalescent COVID-19 samples. The analysed material was cDNA or gDNA that came from T cells, B-cell-depleted T cells, or PBMCs.

V was clipped by 5 bases and J by 8 bases, with 15 bases between them. The CDR3 is 14 amino acids. CDR1 and CDR2 (germline): SEHNR, FQNEAQ (reference sequence). In the original processing: Amplifying reference gene primers gave estimates of nucleated cell counts. TCRdb keeps only in-frame clones here, not all; method: immunoSEQ multiplex PCR. For V, J and clone size, that table is used; D and trimming come from the DNA. The data contain 100,000 to 150,000 clones, 70% to 90% of them singletons. The rearrangement links TRBV7-9 to TRBJ1-4; D ambiguous. The sample taken for sequencing was peripheral blood. This clonotype was sampled from a man between 70 and 80 years old with active COVID-19. The CDR3 protein is CASSPLNGREKLFF. The CDR3 region has the DNA TGTGCCAGCAGCCCCCTCAATGGGAGGGAAAAACTGTTTTTT.